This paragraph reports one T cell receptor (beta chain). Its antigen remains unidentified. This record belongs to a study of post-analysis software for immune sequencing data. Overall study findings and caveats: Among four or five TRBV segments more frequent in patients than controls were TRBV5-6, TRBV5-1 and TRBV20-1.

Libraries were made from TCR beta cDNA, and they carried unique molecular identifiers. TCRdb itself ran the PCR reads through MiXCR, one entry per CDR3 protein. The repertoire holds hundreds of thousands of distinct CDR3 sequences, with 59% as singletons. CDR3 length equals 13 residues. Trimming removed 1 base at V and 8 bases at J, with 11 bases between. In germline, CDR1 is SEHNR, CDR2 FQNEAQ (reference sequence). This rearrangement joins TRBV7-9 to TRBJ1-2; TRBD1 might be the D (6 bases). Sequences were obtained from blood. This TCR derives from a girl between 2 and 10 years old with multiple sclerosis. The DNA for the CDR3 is TGTGCCAGCAGCTTAGAGGCAGGGGAAGGCTACACCTTC. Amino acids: CASSLEAGEGYTF.